The 24 T cell receptor beta chains listed next were all sequenced from one sample in a study of blood T cells in healthy people across ages. Through a sample-barcoded 5' primer and a J-beta primer mix, a second PCR was run for about 6 to 11 cycles. MiXCR was run by TCRdb on the 5' RACE reads, yielding one entry per CDR3 protein. This sample has 1.5 million to 2 million distinct CDR3 sequences, with roughly 28% found just once. Sequences were obtained from blood. These receptors all come from a young woman in good health.

V usage is TRBV6-6 and J usage is TRBJ2-2, with 7 bases lining up with TRBD1. CDR1 and CDR2 from the germline V gene are MNHNY and SVGAGI (reference sequence). Losses at the gene ends were 6 bases for V and 3 bases for J; bases not matched to a gene: 4. CDR3 length: 14 residues. CDR3 in DNA: TGTGCCAGCAGGGCTACAGGGGACACCGGGGAGCTGTTTTTT. This sequence encodes CASRATGDTGELFF.

Concerning this clonotype itself: At one of its ends the junction is not consistent with the germline gene, which may arise from a read error. As DNA, the CDR3 is TGTGCCGGCAGCCACTCGACCGGGACAGGCAACTACACCTTC. Amino acids: CAGSHSTGTGNYTF. This chain joins TRBV7-6 and TRBJ1-2; TRBD1 aligns across 8 bases. The length of the CDR3 is 14 residues. In germline, CDR1 is SGHVS, CDR2 FNYEAQ.

This clonotype was recorded a few times. The chain carries TRBV28 and TRBJ1-2, with TRBD1 matching 7 bases. The CDR3 extends over 14 amino acids. CDR1 and CDR2 from the germline V gene are MDHEN and SYDVKM. Trimming removed 2 bases from V and 8 bases from J; junction bases left unmatched: 8. CDR3 in amino acids: CASSLGRGGRGYTF. As DNA, the CDR3 is TGTGCCAGCAGTTTAGGACGAGGGGGCCGCGGCTACACCTTC.

CDR3 coding DNA: TGTGCCAGCAGCTTGTATACTAGCGGGGGGCCTACTCAAGAGACCCAGTACTTC. It yields the protein CASSLYTSGGPTQETQYF. This chain links TRBV7-2 with TRBJ2-5; 12 bases line up with TRBD2. Germline lookup yields CDR1 SGHTA and CDR2 FQGNSA. V lost 3 bases and J lost 2; bases outside the gene matches: 10. CDR3 size: 18 residues.

Comment on this clonotype: A read error may be the cause here, since a much bigger clone is one base away. V gene TRBV4-3 combines with J gene TRBJ1-2; 7 nucleotides align to TRBD1. The CDR3 sequence is 16 residues long. With 4 bases clipped from V and 6 bases from J, the junction kept 14 bases outside the gene matches. Looked up from germline, CDR1 is LGHNA and CDR2 is YSLEER. DNA of the CDR3: TGCGCCAGCAGCCGGGACCGGACAGGTCTAGGGCATGGCTACACCTTC. It encodes CASSRDRTGLGHGYTF.

This chain joins TRBV20-1 and TRBJ2-5, with 16 positions matching TRBD2. The CDR3 totals 14 residues. V lost 4 bases, J lost 11 bases, and 7 bases stayed unmatched. Germline V gives CDR1 DFQATT, CDR2 SNEGSKA (reference sequence). The CDR3, as DNA: TGCAGTGCTATACTGGGACTAGCGGGGGGGGAGCAGTACTTC. Translating gives CSAILGLAGGEQYF.

V and J are TRBV6-5 and TRBJ1-5; D perhaps matches TRBD1 (5 bases). This CDR3 has 15 amino acids. V was shortened by 10 bases and J by 2 bases, with 18 bases between the two germline ends. Germline loops: CDR1 MNHEY, CDR2 SVGAGI. The CDR3 region is CATQLGREGNQPQHF. CDR3 DNA: TGTGCCACCCAGTTGGGCAGGGAGGGCAATCAGCCCCAGCATTTT.

About this clonotype itself: This may arise from a read error, as a much more abundant clone is one base away. The chain has TRBV11-2 and TRBJ2-7, with D tentatively TRBD2 (6 bases). The DNA end favors TRBJ2-5, so the J call may be wrong. The CDR3 is 15 residues long. Germline V gene data show CDR1 as SGHAT and CDR2 as FQNNGV. This chain's CDR3 is CASSLGVGSGETQYF. The CDR3 DNA is TGTGCCAGCAGCCTAGGGGTCGGGAGTGGAGAGACCCAGTACTTC.

This clonotype showed up just a few times. The chain is built from TRBV20-1 and TRBJ1-4, with 9 bases matching TRBD1. With V trimmed by 6 bases and J by 7 bases, 6 bases remained unmatched. Per the germline V gene, CDR1 is DFQATT and CDR2 is SNEGSKA (reference sequence). The CDR3 is 13 amino acids. For the CDR3, the DNA is TGCAGTGCGACACAGGGGGCAGGTGAAAAACTGTTTTTT. This encodes CSATQGAGEKLFF.

The table lists this clonotype with a few counts. The CDR3 region is CASSLVGQLTYEQYF. For the CDR3, the DNA is TGTGCCAGCAGCTTAGTTGGACAGCTGACCTACGAGCAGTACTTC. The gene calls are TRBV7-2 and TRBJ2-7; D might be TRBD1 (6 bases). The V end was cut by 1 base, the J end by 2 bases, with 12 bases between. Germline V CDR1 and CDR2: SGHTA, FQGNSA. The CDR3 contains 15 residues.

Concerning this clonotype: A read error is possible here, since a much larger clone lies one base away. The chain couples TRBV7-9 to TRBJ2-3, with D tentatively TRBD1 (5 bases). The CDR3 spans 14 residues. Deletions cut 4 bases from V and 2 bases from J, with 10 bases between. Looked up from germline, CDR1 is SEHNR and CDR2 is FQNEAQ (reference sequence). The CDR3 loop is CASSSGPPTDTQYF. DNA for the CDR3: TGTGCCAGCAGCTCAGGGCCACCCACAGATACGCAGTATTTT.

There are many counts of this clonotype. The chain has TRBV7-2 and TRBJ2-5, with D uncertain. CDR1 and CDR2 (germline): SGHTA, FQGNSA. This CDR3 is built from 14 residues. The V and J ends lost 2 bases and 1 base respectively, with 8 bases between them. The CDR3 protein is CASSLWAGQETQYF. CDR3 DNA: TGTGCCAGCAGCTTATGGGCAGGCCAAGAGACCCAGTACTTC.

This chain links TRBV20-1 with TRBJ2-5, with 9 bases that match TRBD2. The CDR3 runs 14 residues. The germline V gene has CDR1 DFQATT and CDR2 SNEGSKA (reference sequence). Losses at the gene ends were 7 bases for V and 4 bases for J; bases not matched to a gene: 10. CDR3 sequence: CSGKRGDPRETQYF. The CDR3 DNA is TGCAGTGGGAAGCGGGGGGATCCTCGAGAGACCCAGTACTTC.

This clonotype has a handful of counts. V gene TRBV20-1 combines with J gene TRBJ2-3, with TRBD2 identical over 9 bases. The V gene end was trimmed by 6 bases and the J gene end by 4 bases; junction bases not matched to a gene: 14. Per the germline V gene, CDR1 is DFQATT and CDR2 is SNEGSKA (reference sequence). This CDR3 is 16 amino acids long. In nucleotides, the CDR3 is TGCAGTGCCAGCGAAATCGGGCGGGGGGGTGCAGATACGCAGTATTTT. It translates to CSASEIGRGGADTQYF.

V is TRBV29-1 and J is TRBJ1-1; D unresolved. CDR3 size: 12 residues. V gave up 8 bases and J gave up 1 base, with 11 bases separating them. The germline V gene has CDR1 SQVTM and CDR2 ANQGSEA. The DNA of the CDR3 is TGCAGCTCAGACGCAACGAACACTGAAGCTTTCTTT. This gives the protein CSSDATNTEAFF.

This clonotype was observed many times. The CDR3 nucleotides read TGTGCCAGCAGCCACGGGACTAGCGGGTCTAGCACAGATACGCAGTATTTT. It codes for CASSHGTSGSSTDTQYF. V and J are TRBV5-4 and TRBJ2-3; TRBD2 matches 12 bases. The germline gives CDR1 SGHNT, CDR2 YYREEE (reference sequence). The trim removed 4 bases at V and 0 bases at J, leaving 6 bases unmatched. The CDR3 runs 17 residues.

This clonotype was seen repeatedly, ten times or more. This sequence joins TRBV15 and TRBJ2-3; D unclear. Trimming removed 1 base from V and 3 bases from J, with 2 bases in between. From germline, CDR1 is LNHNV and CDR2 YYDKDF (reference sequence). This CDR3 comprises 12 residues. In nucleotides, the CDR3 is TGTGCCACCAGCAGAGCGACAGATACGCAGTATTTT. Translation gives CATSRATDTQYF. Variable domain in full (rest from reference TRBV15 and TRBJ2-3): DAMVIQNPRYQVTQFGKPVTLSCSQTLNHNVMYWYQQKSSQAPKLLFHYYDKDFNNEADTPDNFQSRRPNTSFCFLDIRSPGLGDTAMYLCATSRATDTQYFGPGTRLTVL.

This chain connects TRBV5-1 to TRBJ2-3; 10 bases agree with TRBD2. Trimming cost V 1 base and J 2 bases; bases outside gene matches: 10. CDR1 is SGHRS, CDR2 YFSETQ, per germline. This CDR3 spans 18 amino acids. The CDR3 spells CASSLPLLAGGDTDTQYF. The CDR3 DNA reads as TGCGCCAGCAGCTTGCCCCTTTTAGCGGGGGGCGACACAGATACGCAGTATTTT. Drawing the rest from reference TRBV5-1 and TRBJ2-3, the complete variable domain is KAGVTQTPRYLIKTRGQQVTLSCSPISGHRSVSWYQQTPGQGLQFLFEYFSETQRNKGNFPGRFSGRQFSNSRSEMNVSTLELGDSALYLCASSLPLLAGGDTDTQYFGPGTRLTVL.

The J gene is TRBJ2-2, the V gene TRBV5-6; unclear D gene. The CDR3 runs to 13 residues. The germline V and J ends were trimmed by 2 bases and 3 bases, with 5 bases remaining between them. The germline V gene encodes CDR1 SGHDT and CDR2 YYEEEE. The CDR3 DNA is TGTGCCAGCAGCTTTGCATACACCGGGGAGCTGTTTTTT. It translates to CASSFAYTGELFF.

The genes are TRBV20-1 and TRBJ2-1; no reliable D call. From germline, CDR1 is DFQATT and CDR2 SNEGSKA (reference sequence). V was trimmed by 5 bases and J by 9 bases, leaving 11 bases between them. The CDR3 contains 11 residues. The CDR3, as DNA: TGCAGTGCTGCGACCCGGAGTGAGCAGTTCTTC. It translates to CSAATRSEQFF.

Points on this clonotype: A much larger clone is a single base away; this may be a read error. The chain combines TRBV2 with TRBJ2-4; D ambiguous. V lost 6 bases and J lost 13, with 16 bases in between. The germline V gene has CDR1 SNHLY and CDR2 FYNNEI. The CDR3 is 12 residues long. CDR3 protein: CASSESAIEQYF. The DNA for the CDR3 is TGTGCCAGCAGCGAAAGTGCGATTGAGCAGTACTTC.

Only a few counts were recorded for this clonotype. V is TRBV12-3 or TRBV12-4 and J is TRBJ1-1; 8 bases fit TRBD1. CDR3 length equals 16 residues. After removal of 0 bases from V and 8 bases from J, the junction contained 11 bases not matched to a gene. CDR3: CASSLALSGRGREAFF. The CDR3 DNA is TGTGCCAGCAGTTTAGCGCTATCGGGCAGGGGGCGAGAAGCTTTCTTT.

This chain joins TRBV2 and TRBJ2-7; no clear D. V was cut by 6 bases and J by 6 bases, with 18 bases left in between. The CDR3 loop spans 14 amino acids. Germline loops: CDR1 SNHLY, CDR2 FYNNEI. This CDR3 is CASSTTTEVAEQYF. CDR3 sequence (DNA): TGTGCCAGCAGCACTACTACAGAAGTCGCCGAGCAGTACTTC.

J is TRBJ2-3 and V is TRBV5-1, with a possible D match to TRBD1 (6 bases). Germline assignment: CDR1 SGHRS and CDR2 YFSETQ. V lost 0 bases and J 4 bases, leaving 9 bases between the germline ends. The CDR3 runs to 14 residues. The CDR3 DNA follows: TGCGCCAGCAGCTTGGAACAGGGCTCAGATACGCAGTATTTT. Amino acids: CASSLEQGSDTQYF.